This T cell receptor beta chain was sequenced in a study of blood T cell repertoires in COVID-19. Unmatched junction bases numbered 4, after V lost 1 base and J lost 1 base. This CDR3 has 16 residues. CDR1 is MGHRA, CDR2 YSYEKL, per germline. Only in-frame clones appear in the TCRdb table, and some are missing; sequencing was by immunoSEQ multiplex PCR. The sample has around 300,000 clones, just under 90% seen once. Specimen: PBMCs or T cells enriched from blood (not recorded which). This TCR came from a woman aged 60-70 years who had recovered from COVID-19. The rearrangement links TRBV4-1 to TRBJ1-3, with 7 bases fitting TRBD1. CDR3 amino acids: CASSQVPGGSGNTIYF. For the CDR3, the DNA is TGCGCCAGCAGCCAAGTGCCAGGGGGATCTGGAAACACCATATATTTT.